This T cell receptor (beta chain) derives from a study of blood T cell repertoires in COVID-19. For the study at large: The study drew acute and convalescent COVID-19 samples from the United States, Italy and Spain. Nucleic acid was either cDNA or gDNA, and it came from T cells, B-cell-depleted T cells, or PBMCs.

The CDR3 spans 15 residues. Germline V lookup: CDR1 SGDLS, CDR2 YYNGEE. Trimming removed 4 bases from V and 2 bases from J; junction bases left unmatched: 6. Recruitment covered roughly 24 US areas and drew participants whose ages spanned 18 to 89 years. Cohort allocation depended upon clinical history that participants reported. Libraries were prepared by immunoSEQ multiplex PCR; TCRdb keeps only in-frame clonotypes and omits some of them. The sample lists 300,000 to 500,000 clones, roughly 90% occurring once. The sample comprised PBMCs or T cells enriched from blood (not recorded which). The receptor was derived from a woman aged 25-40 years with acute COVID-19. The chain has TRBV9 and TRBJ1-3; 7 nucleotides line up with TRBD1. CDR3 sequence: CASSSFTGAGNTIYF. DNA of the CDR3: TGTGCCAGCAGCTCATTCACAGGGGCTGGAAACACCATATATTTT.